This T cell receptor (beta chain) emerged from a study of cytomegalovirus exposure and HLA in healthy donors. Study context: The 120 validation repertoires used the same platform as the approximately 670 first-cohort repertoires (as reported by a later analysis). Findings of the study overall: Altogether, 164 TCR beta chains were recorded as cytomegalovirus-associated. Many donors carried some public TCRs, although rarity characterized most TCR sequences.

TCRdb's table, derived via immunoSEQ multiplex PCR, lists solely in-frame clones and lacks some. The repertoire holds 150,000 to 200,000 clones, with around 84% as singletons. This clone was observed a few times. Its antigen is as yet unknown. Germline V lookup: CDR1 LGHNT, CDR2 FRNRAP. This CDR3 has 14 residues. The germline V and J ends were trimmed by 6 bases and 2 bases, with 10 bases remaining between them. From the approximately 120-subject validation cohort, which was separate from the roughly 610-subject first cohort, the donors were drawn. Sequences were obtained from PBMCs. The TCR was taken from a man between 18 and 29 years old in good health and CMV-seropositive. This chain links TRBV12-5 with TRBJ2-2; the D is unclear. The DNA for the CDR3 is TGTGCTAGTGGCCTACCCCCTAACACCGGGGAGCTGTTTTTT. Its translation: CASGLPPNTGELFF. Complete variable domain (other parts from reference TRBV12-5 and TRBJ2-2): DARVTQTPRHKVTEMGQEVTMRCQPILGHNTVFWYRQTMMQGLELLAYFRNRAPLDDSGMPKDRFSAEMPDATLATLKIQPSEPRDSAVYFCASGLPPNTGELFFGEGSRLTVL.